These 9 T cell receptor beta chains originate from one sample sequenced in a study of blood T cell repertoires in COVID-19. Libraries were prepared by immunoSEQ multiplex PCR; TCRdb keeps only in-frame clonotypes and omits some of them. The sample gives tens of thousands of clones, 75% to 90% of which show up once; less than 15% is in the top ten. The specimen was peripheral blood. The source is a human donor with acute or convalescent COVID-19. The donor label of this sample is uncertain.

The chain combines TRBV30 with TRBJ1-5, with D maybe TRBD1 (6 bases). Germline V gives CDR1 GTSNPN, CDR2 SVGIG (reference sequence). The CDR3 length is 15 residues. V was cut by 0 bases and J by 3 bases, with 12 bases left in between. CDR3 amino acids: CAWSVTGTVNQPQHF. In nucleotides, the CDR3 is TGTGCCTGGAGTGTAACAGGGACGGTCAATCAGCCCCAGCATTTT. Full variable domain (outside the CDR3, taken from reference TRBV30 and TRBJ1-5): SQTIHQWPATLVQPVGSPLSLECTVEGTSNPNLYWYRQAAGRGLQLLFYSVGIGQISSEVPQNLSASRPQDRQFILSSKKLLLSDSGFYLCAWSVTGTVNQPQHFGDGTRLSIL.

The chain joins TRBV6-1 to TRBJ2-7; D is ambiguous. The V end lost 2 bases, the J end lost 3 bases, and 5 bases lay between the germline ends. The CDR3 covers 12 residues. Germline lookup yields CDR1 MNHNS and CDR2 SASEGT. The CDR3 is CASSEPFYEQYF. The CDR3 region has the DNA TGTGCCAGCAGTGAACCCTTCTACGAGCAGTACTTC.

The V gene is TRBV13, the J gene TRBJ1-1; the D is unclear. CDR3 length equals 16 residues. Trimming shortened V by 5 bases and J by 0 bases, and 16 bases separated the two germline ends. In germline, CDR1 is PRHDT, CDR2 FYEKMQ (reference sequence). The CDR3 reads CASSMKRPTMNTEAFF. In DNA form, the CDR3 reads TGTGCCAGCAGCATGAAGAGACCCACTATGAACACTGAAGCTTTCTTT.

V usage is TRBV28 and J usage is TRBJ2-5; no clear D gene. The V end lost 6 bases, the J end lost 0 bases, and 14 bases lay between the germline ends. This CDR3 contains 15 residues. Germline-derived CDR1 and CDR2 are MDHEN and SYDVKM. The CDR3 nucleotides read TGTGCCAGCAGCTCCCGACTGGAAAACCAAGAGACCCAGTACTTC. This sequence encodes CASSSRLENQETQYF.

This chain links TRBV10-1 with TRBJ1-1; D call uncertain. The germline gives CDR1 WNHNN, CDR2 SYGVQD (reference sequence). The CDR3 contains 14 residues. The V end lost 2 bases, the J end lost 6 bases, and 13 bases lay between the germline ends. The CDR3 loop reads CASSENVGMAEAFF. DNA of the CDR3: TGCGCCAGCAGTGAGAACGTTGGCATGGCTGAAGCTTTCTTT.

The chain links TRBV2 to TRBJ2-3; 7 bases match TRBD1. V was pared by 4 bases and J by 5 bases, with 9 bases of the junction left unmatched. The germline CDR1 and CDR2 sequences are SNHLY and FYNNEI. This CDR3 spans 15 amino acids. The CDR3 is CASSGQGGSRDTQYF. CDR3 nucleotides: TGTGCCAGCAGTGGACAGGGTGGATCTAGAGATACGCAGTATTTT.

The V gene is TRBV11-2, the J gene TRBJ1-1; D is ambiguous. The CDR3 consists of 13 residues. Trimming took off 5 bases at V and 2 bases at J, with 9 bases between the two ends. The V gene's germline CDR1 is SGHAT and CDR2 FQNNGV. The CDR3 DNA reads TGTGCCAGCAGCCCCACTTTAAACACTGAAGCTTTCTTT. It codes for CASSPTLNTEAFF.

The chain combines TRBV5-1 with TRBJ2-5; tentative D call: TRBD2 (6 bases). The CDR3 spans 14 residues. CDR1 and CDR2 from the germline V gene are SGHRS and YFSETQ. With 4 bases removed from V and 5 bases from J, the gap between germline ends came to 15 bases. CDR3 in DNA: TGCGCCAGCAGCCGGGGGACGGGGTGGGAGACCCAGTACTTC. It yields the protein CASSRGTGWETQYF. The variable domain in full, completed from reference TRBV5-1 and TRBJ2-5, reads KAGVTQTPRYLIKTRGQQVTLSCSPISGHRSVSWYQQTPGQGLQFLFEYFSETQRNKGNFPGRFSGRQFSNSRSEMNVSTLELGDSALYLCASSRGTGWETQYFGPGTRLLVL.

The chain links TRBV28 to TRBJ1-1; 8 nucleotides line up with TRBD1. J gave up 6 bases and V 5 bases, and 8 bases lay outside the gene matches. The CDR3 length is 14 residues. Germline V gene lookup returns CDR1 MDHEN and CDR2 SYDVKM. CDR3 DNA: TGTGCCAGCAGTCAGACCGACAGGGGCGCTGAAGCTTTCTTT. Amino acids: CASSQTDRGAEAFF.